The sequence of this T cell receptor (beta chain) was determined in a study of CD8 T cells in ankylosing spondylitis. Regarding the study as a whole: Disease-linked clones had a CD8+ phenotype and relatively low frequency in peripheral blood. Within ankylosing spondylitis blood, a TCR beta motif made up of several highly homologous variants appeared to be characteristic.

This clonotype has a count of ten or more. No antigen is known for it. CDR1 and CDR2 from the germline V gene are LGHDT and YNNKEL (reference sequence). CDR3 length: 16 residues. Unmatched junction bases numbered 0, after V lost 3 bases and J lost 0 bases. Preparation of TCR beta libraries was done by quantitative 5'-RACE with molecular barcodes. MiXCR, run by TCRdb on the 5' RACE reads, gives a single entry per CDR3 protein. The sample lists about 240,000 distinct CDR3 sequences, about 10% seen once, with 6% to 8% in the top ten. Material for sequencing was blood, either unsorted or a sorted T cell fraction (not recorded which). The J gene is TRBJ2-7, the V gene TRBV3-1, with TRBD2 identical over 15 bases. The TCR sequence derives from a male donor with ankylosing spondylitis or in good health (not recorded which). The CDR3, as DNA: TGTGCCAGCAGCCAGGGACTAGCGGGAGGCTCCTACGAGCAGTACTTC. Residues: CASSQGLAGGSYEQYF.